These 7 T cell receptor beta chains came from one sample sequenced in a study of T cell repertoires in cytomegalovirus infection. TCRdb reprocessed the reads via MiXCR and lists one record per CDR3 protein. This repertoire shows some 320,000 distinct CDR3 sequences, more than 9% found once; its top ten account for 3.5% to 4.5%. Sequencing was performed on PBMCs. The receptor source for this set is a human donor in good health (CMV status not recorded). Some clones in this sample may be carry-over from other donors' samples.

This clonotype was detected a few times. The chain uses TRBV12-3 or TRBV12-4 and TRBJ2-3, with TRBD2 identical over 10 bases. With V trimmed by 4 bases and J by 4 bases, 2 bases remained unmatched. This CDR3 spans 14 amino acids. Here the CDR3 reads CASSSTSGSDTQYF. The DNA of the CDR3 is TGTGCCAGCAGTTCGACTAGCGGGTCAGATACGCAGTATTTT.

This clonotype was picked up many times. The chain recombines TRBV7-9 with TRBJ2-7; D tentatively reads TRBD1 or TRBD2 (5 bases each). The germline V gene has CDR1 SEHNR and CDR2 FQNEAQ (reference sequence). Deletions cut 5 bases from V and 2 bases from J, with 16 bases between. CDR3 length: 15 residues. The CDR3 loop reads CASSQPGTVTYEQYF. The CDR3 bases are TGTGCCAGCAGCCAGCCGGGGACGGTAACCTACGAGCAGTACTTC.

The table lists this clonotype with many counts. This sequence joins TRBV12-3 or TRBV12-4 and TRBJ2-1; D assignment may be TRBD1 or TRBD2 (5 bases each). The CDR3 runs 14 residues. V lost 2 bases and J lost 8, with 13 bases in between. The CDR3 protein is CASSLSGAPHEQFF. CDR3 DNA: TGTGCCAGCAGTTTATCCGGGGCCCCCCATGAGCAGTTCTTC.

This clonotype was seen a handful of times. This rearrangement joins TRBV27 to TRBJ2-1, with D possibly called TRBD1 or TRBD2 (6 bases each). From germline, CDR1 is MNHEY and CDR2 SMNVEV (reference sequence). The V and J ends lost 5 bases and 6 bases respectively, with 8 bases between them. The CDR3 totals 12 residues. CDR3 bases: TGTGCCAGCAGTGAGGGGGGCAATGAGCAGTTCTTC. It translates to CASSEGGNEQFF.

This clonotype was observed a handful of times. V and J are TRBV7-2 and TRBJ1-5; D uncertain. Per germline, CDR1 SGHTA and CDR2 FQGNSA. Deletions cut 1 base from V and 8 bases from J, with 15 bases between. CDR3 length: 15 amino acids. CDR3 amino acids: CASSLVGEVREPQHF. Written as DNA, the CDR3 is TGTGCCAGCAGCTTAGTCGGCGAGGTACGTGAGCCCCAGCATTTT.

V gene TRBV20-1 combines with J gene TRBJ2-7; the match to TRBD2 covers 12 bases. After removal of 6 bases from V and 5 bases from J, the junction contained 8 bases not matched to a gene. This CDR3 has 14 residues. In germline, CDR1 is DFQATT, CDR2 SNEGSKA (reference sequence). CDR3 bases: TGCAGTGCGCCGACTAGCGGGAGTTGGGACGAGCAGTACTTC. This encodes CSAPTSGSWDEQYF.

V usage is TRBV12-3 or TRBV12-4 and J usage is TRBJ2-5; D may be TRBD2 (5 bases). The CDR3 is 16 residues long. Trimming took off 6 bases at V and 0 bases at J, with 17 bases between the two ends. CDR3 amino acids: CASSPSLWGDQETQYF. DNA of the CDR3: TGTGCCAGCAGCCCTTCGTTGTGGGGAGACCAAGAGACCCAGTACTTC.